A single sample gave rise to the 29 T cell receptor beta chains below, sequenced in a study of cytomegalovirus exposure and HLA in healthy donors (dated by TCRdb to about 2017). Libraries were made using the immunoSEQ multiplex PCR assay. For the multiplex PCR, a mixture combining 60 forward primers for TCR Vbeta segments and 13 reverse primers for TCR Jbeta segments was used. TCRdb re-hosts the immuneACCESS table, in-frame sequences only. Its copies lack some clones; in the studies checked, an unresolved V gene accounts for under half of them, and the cause for the rest is not known. The sample records about 160,000 clones, roughly 80% of which are singletons. 1% to 1.5% of the sample is taken by the ten largest. Source material: PBMCs. The receptors shown here come from a man aged 50-60 years in good health and CMV-seropositive.

The chain joins TRBV6-6 to TRBJ1-2; TRBD1 matches 7 bases. Germline CDR1 MNHNY, CDR2 SVGAGI (reference sequence). CDR3 size: 14 residues. V dropped 6 bases and J dropped 2; count of bases not matched to a gene: 6. The CDR3 loop is CASRPDRVNYGYTF. In nucleotides, the CDR3 is TGTGCCAGCAGGCCCGACAGGGTCAACTATGGCTACACCTTC.

This clone was picked up a small number of times. The chain carries TRBV5-4 and TRBJ2-2, with TRBD1 matching 7 bases. Germline V CDR1 and CDR2: SGHNT, YYREEE (reference sequence). This CDR3 region has 15 residues. V shed 4 bases and J 4 bases; nucleotides not matched to a gene: 7. CDR3 in DNA: TGTGCCAGCAGCCGGAATGACAGGGCCACCGGGGAGCTGTTTTTT. Translated, it gives CASSRNDRATGELFF.

The chain has TRBV28 and TRBJ1-5, with TRBD1 as a possible D gene (6 bases). Germline CDR1 and CDR2: MDHEN and SYDVKM. This CDR3 has 13 amino acids. The germline V and J ends were trimmed by 4 bases and 8 bases, with 12 bases remaining between them. The CDR3 sequence: CASSSPGEKPQHF. The CDR3 DNA is TGTGCCAGCAGTTCCCCAGGGGAAAAGCCCCAGCATTTT.

This chain's CDR3 is CASSLRAGARGYTF. CDR3 bases: TGTGCCAGCTCCCTACGGGCGGGGGCTCGGGGCTACACCTTC. This chain connects TRBV6-5 to TRBJ1-2; tentatively, D is TRBD1 (6 bases). The V end lost 8 bases, the J end lost 8 bases, and 21 bases lay between the germline ends. There are 14 residues in the CDR3. Germline V CDR1 and CDR2: MNHEY, SVGAGI.

This chain connects TRBV5-5 to TRBJ2-5, with D perhaps matching TRBD1 (5 bases). The CDR3 loop spans 13 amino acids. CDR1 SGHKS and CDR2 YYEKEE come from the germline V gene (reference sequence). V lost 1 base and J 2 bases, leaving 6 bases between the germline ends. DNA of the CDR3: TGTGCCAGCAGCTTGCAGGGTCAAGAGACCCAGTACTTC. This gives the protein CASSLQGQETQYF.

The V and J genes are TRBV7-3 and TRBJ2-5; 7 bases agree with TRBD2. This CDR3 comprises 15 residues. Germline V gene lookup returns CDR1 SGHTA and CDR2 FQGTGA. V lost 1 base to trimming and J lost 2 bases; unmatched junction nucleotides: 4. The chain's CDR3 is CASSLSGSKQETQYF. The CDR3, as DNA: TGTGCCAGCAGCTTAAGCGGGAGTAAGCAAGAGACCCAGTACTTC.

The chain couples TRBV19 to TRBJ1-1; no firm D call. The CDR3 consists of 15 residues. Germline V gene lookup returns CDR1 LNHDA and CDR2 SQIVND (reference sequence). Trimming pared 3 bases from V and 1 base from J, leaving 12 bases between. The CDR3 coding sequence is TGTGCCAGTAGTATCCGGGGTGGGTCGAACACTGAAGCTTTCTTT. It yields the protein CASSIRGGSNTEAFF.

The chain is built from TRBV28 and TRBJ2-4; D not resolved. Germline lookup yields CDR1 MDHEN and CDR2 SYDVKM. The CDR3 totals 15 residues. The V end lost 3 bases, the J end lost 1 base, and 10 bases lay between the germline ends. The CDR3 is CASSFLPNAKNIQYF. For the CDR3, the DNA is TGTGCCAGCAGTTTCCTCCCTAATGCCAAAAACATTCAGTACTTC. Combining the CDR3 with reference TRBV28 and TRBJ2-4 gives the whole variable domain DVKVTQSSRYLVKRTGEKVFLECVQDMDHENMFWYRQDPGLGLRLIYFSYDVKMKEKGDIPEGYSVSREKKERFSLILESASTNQTSMYLCASSFLPNAKNIQYFGAGTRLSVL.

The V gene is TRBV11-2, the J gene TRBJ2-5; 10 positions match TRBD2. V dropped 5 bases and J dropped 2; count of bases not matched to a gene: 2. CDR1 is SGHAT, CDR2 FQNNGV, per germline. The CDR3 is 14 amino acids. The CDR3 reads CASSRTSGQETQYF. CDR3 DNA: TGTGCCAGCAGCAGGACTAGCGGTCAAGAGACCCAGTACTTC.

Only a few counts were recorded for this clone. The rearrangement links TRBV19 to TRBJ2-2, with a possible D match to TRBD1 (5 bases). CDR1 is LNHDA and CDR2 is SQIVND in the germline V gene (reference sequence). Between the trimmed V and J ends, which lost 8 bases and 6 bases, there was a span of 16 bases. The CDR3 covers 14 residues. CDR3 DNA sequence: TGTGCCAGTGGGCTGGCCAGGGCGGCCGGGGAGCTGTTTTTT. It translates to CASGLARAAGELFF.

The genes are TRBV28 and TRBJ2-7; D unclear. Germline V gene sequence: CDR1 MDHEN, CDR2 SYDVKM. V shed 7 bases and J shed 0 bases, with 10 bases lying between them. This CDR3 contains 13 residues. The CDR3 reads CASIDDISYEQYF. The DNA for the CDR3 is TGTGCCAGCATTGACGACATCTCCTACGAGCAGTACTTC.

J is TRBJ1-1 and V is TRBV11-2, with D unclear. Trimming left V 1 base short and J 1 base short, with 13 bases between. Germline V gene sequence: CDR1 SGHAT, CDR2 FQNNGV. The CDR3 totals 16 residues. The CDR3 coding sequence is TGTGCCAGCAGCTTAGCTTTCGAACGGTGGAACACTGAAGCTTTCTTT. It specifies CASSLAFERWNTEAFF.

The V gene is TRBV19, the J gene TRBJ1-5; D ambiguous. In germline, CDR1 is LNHDA, CDR2 SQIVND (reference sequence). V gave up 3 bases and J gave up 6 bases, with 9 bases separating them. This CDR3 contains 13 residues. The CDR3 DNA reads TGTGCCAGTAGTATTGAGGAGGCTCAGCCCCAGCATTTT. This gives the protein CASSIEEAQPQHF.

This clone was observed once. The CDR3 sequence: CASSLGSSGANVLTF. Written as DNA, the CDR3 is TGTGCCAGCAGCTTAGGGAGCTCTGGGGCCAACGTCCTGACTTTC. The chain carries TRBV7-2 and TRBJ2-6; D not certain. The CDR3 runs 15 residues. Germline V gene data show CDR1 as SGHTA and CDR2 as FQGNSA. V was cut by 1 base and J by 0 bases, with 4 bases left in between.

This chain joins TRBV28 and TRBJ2-2; TRBD1 might be the D (6 bases). The length of the CDR3 is 15 residues. Germline CDR1 MDHEN, CDR2 SYDVKM. V lost 3 bases and J 3 bases, leaving 11 bases between the germline ends. CDR3 in amino acids: CASSFVDSHTGELFF. CDR3 sequence (DNA): TGTGCCAGCAGTTTTGTGGACAGTCACACCGGGGAGCTGTTTTTT.

The CDR3 DNA is TGTGCCAGCAGCTCCATGGTCGGGCGGGGGGGCAATGAGCAGTTCTTC. Amino acid sequence: CASSSMVGRGGNEQFF. The chain combines TRBV7-2 with TRBJ2-1; 9 positions match TRBD2. The CDR3 is 16 residues long. The V gene end was trimmed by 4 bases and the J gene end by 6 bases; junction bases not matched to a gene: 10. Germline lookup yields CDR1 SGHTA and CDR2 FQGNSA.

The chain carries TRBV6-1 and TRBJ1-5; D is uncertain. The germline V and J ends were trimmed by 6 bases and 4 bases, with 13 bases remaining between them. Germline V gene sequence: CDR1 MNHNS, CDR2 SASEGT. The CDR3 is made up of 14 amino acids. DNA of the CDR3: TGTGCCAGCAGCCTATGGCGGGGAAATCAGCCCCAGCATTTT. This translates into CASSLWRGNQPQHF.

The CDR3 loop reads CASSILAGGQETQYF. CDR3 DNA: TGTGCCAGCAGTATACTAGCGGGGGGGCAAGAGACCCAGTACTTC. The chain has TRBV28 and TRBJ2-5; 13 bases line up with TRBD2. Germline V gene data show CDR1 as MDHEN and CDR2 as SYDVKM. CDR3 size: 15 residues. V lost 5 bases and J lost 2; bases outside the gene matches: 2.

V is TRBV13 and J is TRBJ2-1; 8 nucleotides match TRBD1. V was clipped by 2 bases and J by 5 bases; unmatched bases: 8. The CDR3 length is 16 residues. The germline gives CDR1 PRHDT, CDR2 FYEKMQ (reference sequence). CDR3: CASSLPPGQVNNEQFF. Written as DNA, the CDR3 is TGTGCCAGCAGCTTACCTCCGGGACAGGTTAACAATGAGCAGTTCTTC. Combining the CDR3 with reference TRBV13 and TRBJ2-1 gives the whole variable domain AAGVIQSPRHLIKEKRETATLKCYPIPRHDTVYWYQQGPGQDPQFLISFYEKMQSDKGSIPDRFSAQQFSDYHSELNMSSLELGDSALYFCASSLPPGQVNNEQFFGPGTRLTVL.

V usage is TRBV19 and J usage is TRBJ1-5; 7 nucleotides match TRBD1. CDR1 and CDR2 from the germline V gene are LNHDA and SQIVND (reference sequence). With 6 bases clipped from V and 7 bases from J, the junction kept 12 bases outside the gene matches. This CDR3 contains 15 residues. As DNA, the CDR3 is TGTGCCAGTAGCAGTGACAGGGCCAAGGGGCAGCCCCAGCATTTT. As protein: CASSSDRAKGQPQHF. Together with reference TRBV19 and TRBJ1-5, the CDR3 gives the full variable domain: DGGITQSPKYLFRKEGQNVTLSCEQNLNHDAMYWYRQDPGQGLRLIYYSQIVNDFQKGDIAEGYSVSREKKESFPLTVTSAQKNPTAFYLCASSSDRAKGQPQHFGDGTRLSIL.

V usage is TRBV13 and J usage is TRBJ1-1; D is unresolved. Germline assignment: CDR1 PRHDT and CDR2 FYEKMQ (reference sequence). V lost 5 bases, J lost 0 bases, and 13 bases lay in between. The CDR3 extends over 15 amino acids. CDR3 DNA sequence: TGTGCCAGCAGCACCGACAAGACGATGAACACTGAAGCTTTCTTT. This translates into CASSTDKTMNTEAFF.

The CDR3 region is CASSTASGRYYEQYF. The CDR3 region has the DNA TGTGCCAGTAGTACCGCTAGCGGGAGGTACTACGAGCAGTACTTC. This chain uses TRBV19 with TRBJ2-7, with 11 bases aligning to TRBD2. From germline, CDR1 is LNHDA and CDR2 SQIVND (reference sequence). The CDR3 extends over 15 amino acids. Germline trimming cut 4 bases from V and 3 bases from J; bases unmatched to any gene: 5.

The J gene is TRBJ2-2, the V gene TRBV5-4; 14 positions match TRBD2. Germline assignment: CDR1 SGHNT and CDR2 YYREEE (reference sequence). There are 17 residues in the CDR3. With V trimmed by 4 bases and J by 4 bases, 6 bases remained unmatched. CDR3 protein: CASSQGLAGGPTGELFF. The CDR3 bases are TGTGCCAGCAGCCAAGGACTAGCGGGAGGCCCCACCGGGGAGCTGTTTTTT.

The CDR3 DNA reads TGTGCCAGCAGTGGAACAGGGGACCTCACTGAAGCTTTCTTT. Amino acid sequence: CASSGTGDLTEAFF. The chain links TRBV28 to TRBJ1-1; 7 nucleotides agree with TRBD1. The ends lost 5 bases at V and 4 bases at J; junction bases unmatched: 7. Germline CDR1 MDHEN, CDR2 SYDVKM. CDR3 length: 14 residues. Variable domain in full (rest from reference TRBV28 and TRBJ1-1): DVKVTQSSRYLVKRTGEKVFLECVQDMDHENMFWYRQDPGLGLRLIYFSYDVKMKEKGDIPEGYSVSREKKERFSLILESASTNQTSMYLCASSGTGDLTEAFFGQGTRLTVV.

Written as DNA, the CDR3 is TGTGCCACCAGCTCGAAGCTAAACTCTGGGGCCAACGTCCTGACTTTC. Translated: CATSSKLNSGANVLTF. The V gene is TRBV15, the J gene TRBJ2-6; D is undetermined. Germline CDR1 LNHNV, CDR2 YYDKDF (reference sequence). Trimming pared 5 bases from V and 0 bases from J, leaving 11 bases between. This CDR3 has 16 residues.

The CDR3 sequence: CASSLVPLQGAAEQYF. The CDR3, as DNA: TGCGCCAGCAGCTTGGTTCCTTTGCAGGGGGCGGCAGAGCAGTACTTC. The chain joins TRBV5-1 to TRBJ2-7, with 8 bases aligning to TRBD1. The CDR3 sequence is 16 residues long. Germline V CDR1 and CDR2: SGHRS, YFSETQ. V gave up 0 bases and J gave up 7 bases; unmatched junction bases: 12.

This sequence joins TRBV7-3 and TRBJ2-7, with 10 bases identical to TRBD2. Germline values: CDR1 SGHTA, CDR2 FQGTGA. J was trimmed by 3 bases and V by 3 bases; bases with no gene match: 5. This CDR3 spans 15 amino acids. In DNA form, the CDR3 reads TGTGCCAGCAGCTTGGCTAGCGGGAGTTACTACGAGCAGTACTTC. This gives the protein CASSLASGSYYEQYF.

The chain combines TRBV5-1 with TRBJ1-4; D unresolved. Looked up from germline, CDR1 is SGHRS and CDR2 is YFSETQ. Trimming cost V 4 bases and J 8 bases, with 18 bases left between them. This CDR3 region has 15 residues. The CDR3 region is CASSTRPGEGEKLFF. Here the CDR3 DNA reads TGCGCCAGCAGCACACGCCCGGGAGAGGGCGAAAAACTGTTTTTT.

The chain carries TRBV5-1 and TRBJ1-6; D is possibly TRBD1 (6 bases). Trimming removed 0 bases at V and 6 bases at J, with 13 bases between. Germline-derived CDR1 and CDR2 are SGHRS and YFSETQ. The CDR3 has 16 amino acids. The CDR3 loop is CASSLGGGAGNSPLHF. The CDR3 coding sequence is TGCGCCAGCAGCTTGGGGGGGGGCGCCGGTAATTCACCCCTCCACTTT.